The 26 T cell receptor beta chains in this list originate from one sample, sequenced in a study of T-cell reconstitution after alpha-beta-depleted transplantation in children (dated by TCRdb to between 2015 and 2016). Library creation used PCR. The run used an Illumina HiSeq 2500. TCR library preparation used molecular barcoding, with unique molecular identifiers applied to normalize quantification of the TCRbeta repertoire. TCRdb reran the public reads through fastp at Q25 and MiXCR, keeping productive beta chains. Here each entry gathers all rows of one CDR3 protein and keeps the most common genes and DNA. This sample is represented by approximately 590,000 distinct CDR3 sequences; roughly a tenth of them were singletons. Approximately 4.1% of the sample goes to the ten largest clones. The input for sequencing was PBMCs from the stem cell graft donor, taken from the stem cell graft. All receptors come from a human donor who donated a stem cell graft to a child with acute myeloid leukemia.

This clonotype occurred many times. The J gene is TRBJ2-7, the V gene TRBV7-8, with 8 bases aligning to TRBD1. The V gene's germline CDR1 is SGHVS and CDR2 FQNEAQ. V dropped 6 bases and J dropped 4; count of bases not matched to a gene: 14. CDR3 length: 16 residues. CDR3 protein: CASRLSGQGALYEQYF. The DNA for the CDR3 is TGTGCCAGCAGACTCTCCGGGCAGGGGGCGCTTTACGAGCAGTACTTC.

This chain uses TRBV11-2 with TRBJ2-3, with TRBD2 identical over 7 bases. CDR3 size: 17 residues. After removal of 5 bases from V and 3 bases from J, the junction contained 14 bases not matched to a gene. Germline assignment: CDR1 SGHAT and CDR2 FQNNGV. CDR3 amino acids: CASSHSGAGVGTDTQYF. The CDR3 bases are TGTGCCAGCAGCCATAGCGGCGCGGGAGTAGGAACAGATACGCAGTATTTT. The variable domain in full, with the rest retrieved from reference TRBV11-2 and TRBJ2-3, is EAGVAQSPRYKIIEKRQSVAFWCNPISGHATLYWYQQILGQGPKLLIQFQNNGVVDDSQLPKDRFSAERLKGVDSTLKIQPAKLEDSAVYLCASSHSGAGVGTDTQYFGPGTRLTVL.

This clonotype was seen many times. This chain joins TRBV7-3 and TRBJ2-7; 11 bases line up with TRBD2. Per the germline V gene, CDR1 is SGHTA and CDR2 is FQGTGA. The CDR3 loop spans 14 amino acids. Trimming took 6 bases from V and 5 from J; bases not matched to a gene: 6. CDR3 in DNA: TGTGCCAGCAGTTCGTGGGGACTAGCGGACGAGCAGTACTTC. The encoded protein is CASSSWGLADEQYF.

The sample holds a few counts of this clonotype. This rearrangement joins TRBV4-2 to TRBJ2-3; the match to TRBD2 covers 9 bases. The CDR3 covers 18 residues. V dropped 0 bases and J dropped 5; count of bases not matched to a gene: 12. From germline, CDR1 is LGHNA and CDR2 YNFKEQ. The CDR3, as DNA: TGTGCCAGCAGCCAAGAGGGGTCGGTTAGCGGGAGATTAGATACGCAGTATTTT. This codes for CASSQEGSVSGRLDTQYF.

This clonotype was observed many times. The chain joins TRBV4-2 to TRBJ1-1; D not certain. The CDR3 totals 13 residues. Germline V gene sequence: CDR1 LGHNA, CDR2 YNFKEQ. The V gene lost 0 bases and the J gene lost 0 bases, with 2 bases spanning the gap. CDR3 protein: CASSQDVNTEAFF. DNA of the CDR3: TGTGCCAGCAGCCAAGATGTGAACACTGAAGCTTTCTTT.

The CDR3 region has the DNA TGCAGTGCTAGCCCTAGCGGAACCTACAATGAGCAGTTCTTC. Amino acid sequence: CSASPSGTYNEQFF. The chain carries TRBV20-1 and TRBJ2-1; 7 nucleotides align to TRBD2. The CDR3 sequence is 14 residues long. Per the germline V gene, CDR1 is DFQATT and CDR2 is SNEGSKA (reference sequence). V dropped 3 bases and J dropped 2; count of bases not matched to a gene: 4.

V gene TRBV5-1 combines with J gene TRBJ2-6, with D unresolved. The ends were cut back, 0 bases at V and 6 bases at J, with 1 base in the middle. This CDR3 contains 12 residues. Per germline, CDR1 SGHRS and CDR2 YFSETQ. The CDR3 region has the DNA TGCGCCAGCAGCTTGGAGGCCAACGTCCTGACTTTC. Residues: CASSLEANVLTF.

This clonotype was counted between two and nine times. This sequence joins TRBV20-1 and TRBJ2-7, with D perhaps matching TRBD1 (6 bases). Trimming removed 2 bases from V and 2 bases from J, with 10 bases in between. Germline-derived CDR1 and CDR2 are DFQATT and SNEGSKA (reference sequence). This CDR3 contains 13 residues. The CDR3 sequence: CSARRDRTYEQYF. As DNA, the CDR3 is TGCAGTGCTAGAAGAGACAGGACCTACGAGCAGTACTTC.

The gene calls are TRBV27 and TRBJ2-7; possibly TRBD2 for D (6 bases). In germline, CDR1 is MNHEY, CDR2 SMNVEV (reference sequence). Trimming took 7 bases from V and 7 from J, leaving 14 bases between them. The CDR3 contains 12 residues. Here the CDR3 reads CASTQPGREQYF. CDR3 nucleotides: TGTGCCAGCACCCAGCCGGGGAGGGAGCAGTACTTC.

There are many counts of this clonotype. The CDR3, as DNA: TGTGCCAGCAGTTTAGGAGGGAACCAGTTCTTC. Translation gives CASSLGGNQFF. V is TRBV12-3 or TRBV12-4 and J is TRBJ2-1; D possibly corresponds to TRBD2 (5 bases). The CDR3 extends over 11 amino acids. Trimming left V 1 base short and J 13 bases short, with 8 bases between.

In this sample, this clonotype turned up a few times. This sequence joins TRBV11-2 and TRBJ2-1; TRBD2 aligns across 10 bases. The CDR3 has 18 residues. Germline CDR1 is SGHAT and CDR2 is FQNNGV. Trimming at V came to 4 bases and at J to 4 bases, leaving 13 bases not matched to a gene. In DNA form, the CDR3 reads TGTGCCAGCAGCTCCCGCACCCTCGCTAGCGGGAGTTACAATGAGCAGTTCTTC. Translation: CASSSRTLASGSYNEQFF.

Concerning this clonotype: A much bigger clone sits one base away, suggesting this may be a read error. J is TRBJ2-1 and V is TRBV7-2; 9 nucleotides line up with TRBD2. V trimming: 3 bases; J trimming: 3 bases; junction bases outside the gene matches: 3. Germline CDR1 SGHTA, CDR2 FQGNSA. The CDR3 covers 15 residues. The CDR3 sequence is CASSLATSGYNEQFF. CDR3 sequence (DNA): TGTGCCAGCAGCTTGGCGACTAGCGGCTACAATGAGCAGTTCTTC.

The chain combines TRBV12-3 or TRBV12-4 with TRBJ2-3; 13 positions agree with TRBD2. J gave up 0 bases and V 5 bases, and 8 bases lay outside the gene matches. The length of the CDR3 is 18 residues. DNA of the CDR3: TGTGCCAGCAGTGGACTAGCGGGAGCAGATTTTAGCACAGATACGCAGTATTTT. As protein: CASSGLAGADFSTDTQYF.

A few counts support this clonotype. CDR3 sequence reads: CSARSVGETQYF. The CDR3 coding sequence is TGCAGCGCTCGTTCGGTAGGAGAGACCCAGTACTTC. The gene calls are TRBV29-1 and TRBJ2-5; no reliable D call. V dropped 7 bases and J dropped 4 bases, with 13 bases sitting between them. CDR3 length: 12 residues. Germline values: CDR1 SQVTM, CDR2 ANQGSEA.

This clonotype has only a few counts. The rearrangement uses TRBV10-3 and TRBJ2-3, with 7 bases that match TRBD2. CDR3 size: 13 residues. The V and J ends lost 7 bases and 3 bases, in that order; junction bases with no gene match: 4. Germline V lookup: CDR1 ENHRY, CDR2 SYGVKD. The CDR3 DNA is TGTGCCATCAAGGGAGGGCGGACAGATACGCAGTATTTT. Protein: CAIKGGRTDTQYF.

In this sample, this clonotype turned up a few times. The chain links TRBV28 to TRBJ2-5; TRBD1 aligns across 12 bases. V dropped 1 base and J dropped 7; count of bases not matched to a gene: 7. The CDR3 contains 16 residues. The germline V gene has CDR1 MDHEN and CDR2 SYDVKM. CDR3 amino acids: CASSLLGQGAAGTQYF. The CDR3 DNA reads TGTGCCAGCAGTTTATTGGGACAGGGGGCCGCTGGGACCCAGTACTTC.

This chain links TRBV27 with TRBJ2-7; D possibly uses TRBD1 or TRBD2 (5 bases each). This CDR3 comprises 14 residues. Germline V CDR1 and CDR2: MNHEY, SMNVEV (reference sequence). V lost 8 bases and J lost 3, with 17 bases in between. The CDR3 coding sequence is TGTGCCAGCGGCCCATCGGGACCCCTCTACGAGCAGTACTTC. It codes for CASGPSGPLYEQYF.

This clonotype was observed a handful of times. The chain is built from TRBV5-1 and TRBJ2-3; TRBD2 aligns across 7 bases. With V trimmed by 1 base and J by 6 bases, 8 bases remained unmatched. Germline-derived CDR1 and CDR2 are SGHRS and YFSETQ. This CDR3 has 15 amino acids. The CDR3 nucleotides read TGCGCCAGCAGCTTGCCCAGCGGGAATATGGATACGCAGTATTTT. Residues: CASSLPSGNMDTQYF.

This clonotype was observed at least ten times. The rearrangement joins TRBV29-1 to TRBJ2-7; D ambiguous. CDR1 SQVTM and CDR2 ANQGSEA come from the germline V gene. The CDR3 is made up of 13 amino acids. The germline V and J ends were trimmed by 4 bases and 2 bases, with 12 bases remaining between them. The CDR3 DNA follows: TGCAGCGTTGCATGGGCAGGAGCCTACGAGCAGTACTTC. Amino acids: CSVAWAGAYEQYF.

The table lists this clonotype with a few counts. The chain combines TRBV20-1 with TRBJ2-6; tentatively, D is TRBD2 (5 bases). This CDR3 has 15 amino acids. CDR1 is DFQATT, CDR2 SNEGSKA, per germline (reference sequence). V gave up 1 base and J gave up 0 bases, with 7 bases separating them. The CDR3 here is CSARGENSGANVLTF. The CDR3 region has the DNA TGCAGTGCTAGAGGGGAGAACTCTGGGGCCAACGTCCTGACTTTC.

Only a few counts were recorded for this clonotype. This rearrangement joins TRBV20-1 to TRBJ1-1; D might be TRBD1 (6 bases). V lost 7 bases and J lost 0, with 15 bases in between. Germline V lookup: CDR1 DFQATT, CDR2 SNEGSKA (reference sequence). This CDR3 region has 14 residues. Here the CDR3 DNA reads TGCAGTGGGGGGCCGACGGGCTTGAACACTGAAGCTTTCTTT. This codes for CSGGPTGLNTEAFF.

A few counts support this clonotype. This chain joins TRBV18 and TRBJ2-3; 8 bases line up with TRBD1. The CDR3 runs 13 residues. The trim removed 5 bases at V and 3 bases at J, leaving 1 base unmatched. The germline CDR1 and CDR2 sequences are KGHSH and LQKENI. CDR3 sequence: CASSNRGTDTQYF. CDR3 DNA: TGTGCCAGCTCAAACAGGGGGACAGATACGCAGTATTTT.

This clonotype showed up many times. This chain links TRBV29-1 with TRBJ2-5; D may match TRBD1 or TRBD2 (5 bases each). Germline V gene sequence: CDR1 SQVTM, CDR2 ANQGSEA. Trimming pared 7 bases from V and 1 base from J, leaving 13 bases between. The CDR3 runs 13 residues. CDR3: CSARAGTQETQYF. Here the CDR3 DNA reads TGCAGCGCTAGAGCCGGGACCCAAGAGACCCAGTACTTC.

This clonotype was seen only a few times. This chain joins TRBV20-1 and TRBJ1-4; D uncertain. V was trimmed by 0 bases and J by 0 bases, leaving 14 bases between them. Germline V gene sequence: CDR1 DFQATT, CDR2 SNEGSKA (reference sequence). The CDR3 consists of 17 residues. The CDR3 DNA reads TGCAGTGCTAGAGAAAATGAAGGGCAGGCAACTAATGAAAAACTGTTTTTT. Translated: CSARENEGQATNEKLFF.

This clonotype was counted at least ten times. The gene calls are TRBV6-2 or TRBV6-3 and TRBJ1-2; tentative D call: TRBD1 (5 bases). V was shortened by 0 bases and J by 4 bases, with 9 bases between the two germline ends. Germline CDR1 and CDR2: MNHEY and SVGEGT. There are 14 residues in the CDR3. The chain's CDR3 is CASSYSQGSYGYTF. The DNA for the CDR3 is TGTGCCAGCAGTTACTCGCAGGGAAGCTATGGCTACACCTTC.

As concerns this clonotype: A read error may produce the germline difference seen at one junction end. The chain uses TRBV6-6 and TRBJ2-7, with D perhaps given as TRBD1 or TRBD2 (5 bases each). The CDR3 totals 13 residues. Germline loops: CDR1 MNHNY, CDR2 SVGAGI (reference sequence). CDR3: CASSRDRSYDQYF. In DNA form, the CDR3 reads TGTGCCAGCAGTCGGGACCGGTCCTACGACCAGTACTTC.